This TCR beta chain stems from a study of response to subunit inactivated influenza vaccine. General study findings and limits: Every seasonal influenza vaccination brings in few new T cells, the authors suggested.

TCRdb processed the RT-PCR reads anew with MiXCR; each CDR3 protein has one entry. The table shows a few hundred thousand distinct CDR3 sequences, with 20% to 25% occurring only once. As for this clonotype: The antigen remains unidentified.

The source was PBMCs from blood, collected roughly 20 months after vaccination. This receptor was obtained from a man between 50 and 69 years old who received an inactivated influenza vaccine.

Here the CDR3 reads CASSLAGGSSGNTIYF. The CDR3 bases are TGTGCCAGCAGCTTAGCAGGCGGAAGCTCTGGAAACACCATATATTTT. J is TRBJ1-3 and V is TRBV7-2; the D is unclear. The CDR3 extends over 16 amino acids. Germline V gene data show CDR1 as SGHTA and CDR2 as FQGNSA. V lost 0 bases, J lost 0 bases, and 9 bases lay in between.